What follows are 17 T cell receptor beta chains derived from one specimen sequenced in a study of healthy donors' naive CD4 and CD8 T cells. Starting from about 0.55 ug of total RNA, TCR libraries were made with linear amplification. TCRdb called the reads again in MiXCR, with one record for every CDR3 protein. Of 150,000 to 200,000 distinct CDR3 sequences in the sample, under 85% were seen once. Sample: naive CD4+ and CD8+ T cells sorted from blood, pooled from several donors. These receptors were collected from a pool of human donors in good health; the sample pools cells from several healthy donors.

The chain uses TRBV12-3 or TRBV12-4 and TRBJ2-7; 8 bases are a match to TRBD1. This CDR3 has 12 amino acids. J gave up 7 bases and V 7 bases, and 6 bases lay outside the gene matches. CDR3 bases: TGTGCCAGCAACCAGGGGGCGGGGGAGCAGTACTTC. Protein: CASNQGAGEQYF.

A single count supports this clonotype. The chain recombines TRBV12-3 or TRBV12-4 with TRBJ2-7; 8 bases match TRBD1. This CDR3 is built from 12 residues. V was clipped by 6 bases and J by 7 bases; unmatched bases: 5. CDR3 loop: CASRRTGREQYF. In DNA form, the CDR3 reads TGTGCCAGCAGACGGACAGGGAGGGAGCAGTACTTC.

The chain uses TRBV6-5 and TRBJ2-7; 9 bases fit TRBD2. The CDR3 is 18 amino acids. Trimming took 4 bases from V and 0 from J; bases not matched to a gene: 13. Germline CDR1 and CDR2: MNHEY and SVGAGI. CDR3 coding DNA: TGTGCCAGCAGTTCCCATACCGGGACTAGCAGAATCTCCTACGAGCAGTACTTC. Translated, it gives CASSSHTGTSRISYEQYF.

This clonotype has just one count. This CDR3 reads CASSFYRGKETQYF. For the CDR3, the DNA is TGTGCCAGCAGCTTCTACAGGGGAAAAGAGACCCAGTACTTC. This chain joins TRBV11-2 and TRBJ2-5; 7 nucleotides agree with TRBD1. Germline V gene lookup returns CDR1 SGHAT and CDR2 FQNNGV. With V trimmed by 3 bases and J by 3 bases, 4 bases remained unmatched. The CDR3 loop spans 14 amino acids. The variable domain in full, with the rest retrieved from reference TRBV11-2 and TRBJ2-5, is EAGVAQSPRYKIIEKRQSVAFWCNPISGHATLYWYQQILGQGPKLLIQFQNNGVVDDSQLPKDRFSAERLKGVDSTLKIQPAKLEDSAVYLCASSFYRGKETQYFGPGTRLLVL.

This chain uses TRBV12-3 or TRBV12-4 with TRBJ1-1, with D tentatively TRBD1 (5 bases). There are 12 residues in the CDR3. V dropped 5 bases and J dropped 5 bases, with 9 bases sitting between them. DNA for the CDR3: TGTGCCAGCAGTAAATGGGGGACTGAAGCTTTCTTT. It codes for CASSKWGTEAFF.

The genes are TRBV6-1 and TRBJ1-5, with D hard to call. The CDR3 has 13 amino acids. V lost 8 bases and J lost 3, with 11 bases in between. The germline V gene has CDR1 MNHNS and CDR2 SASEGT. The CDR3 here is CASGGRYNQPQHF. CDR3 bases: TGTGCCAGCGGAGGACGGTACAATCAGCCCCAGCATTTT.

The chain combines TRBV5-5 with TRBJ2-1; 12 nucleotides line up with TRBD2. From germline, CDR1 is SGHKS and CDR2 YYEKEE (reference sequence). There are 16 residues in the CDR3. Losses at the gene ends were 0 bases for V and 6 bases for J; bases not matched to a gene: 4. The CDR3 is CASSLVSSGRVNEQFF. CDR3 DNA: TGTGCCAGCAGCTTGGTGTCTAGCGGGAGGGTCAATGAGCAGTTCTTC.

This chain uses TRBV18 with TRBJ2-5; D remains ambiguous. This CDR3 has 13 residues. V shed 2 bases and J shed 3 bases, with 7 bases lying between them. Per the germline V gene, CDR1 is KGHSH and CDR2 is LQKENI. The CDR3: CASSPGIEETQYF. CDR3 DNA: TGTGCCAGCTCACCAGGCATTGAAGAGACCCAGTACTTC. Looking up the rest from reference TRBV18 and TRBJ2-5 gives the full variable domain: NAGVMQNPRHLVRRRGQEARLRCSPMKGHSHVYWYRQLPEEGLKFMVYLQKENIIDESGMPKERFSAEFPKEGPSILRIQQVVRGDSAAYFCASSPGIEETQYFGPGTRLLVL.

The CDR3 DNA reads as TGCAGTGCTAGCGTGGGACCGAACACTGAAGCTTTCTTT. Translating it yields CSASVGPNTEAFF. The rearrangement joins TRBV20-1 to TRBJ1-1, with D possibly TRBD1 on 5 matching bases. The CDR3 runs 13 residues. V was cut by 3 bases and J by 1 base, with 9 bases left in between. Germline V CDR1 and CDR2: DFQATT, SNEGSKA (reference sequence).

This chain uses TRBV19 with TRBJ1-5, with 7 bases aligning to TRBD1. This CDR3 contains 13 residues. CDR1 LNHDA and CDR2 SQIVND come from the germline V gene (reference sequence). V was pared by 6 bases and J by 7 bases, with 6 bases of the junction left unmatched. Written as DNA, the CDR3 is TGTGCCAGTAGCCTGGACAGGCGCCAGCCCCAGCATTTT. Protein product: CASSLDRRQPQHF.

V usage is TRBV29-1 and J usage is TRBJ2-3; 8 positions agree with TRBD2. The CDR3 length is 14 residues. V dropped 4 bases and J dropped 2; count of bases not matched to a gene: 5. Germline-derived CDR1 and CDR2 are SQVTM and ANQGSEA. The CDR3 sequence: CSVASSGATDTQYF. The CDR3 coding sequence is TGCAGCGTTGCAAGTAGCGGGGCCACAGATACGCAGTATTTT.

J is TRBJ1-2 and V is TRBV6-2 or TRBV6-3; 8 nucleotides line up with TRBD1. Germline CDR1 reads MNHEY; CDR2 reads SVGEGT. With V trimmed by 6 bases and J by 0 bases, 6 bases remained unmatched. CDR3 size: 15 residues. CDR3 in amino acids: CASSQTGEANYGYTF. Written as DNA, the CDR3 is TGTGCCAGCAGCCAGACAGGGGAAGCTAACTATGGCTACACCTTC.

The genes are TRBV7-9 and TRBJ2-1; 7 nucleotides align to TRBD2. The V and J ends lost 4 bases and 5 bases, in that order; junction bases with no gene match: 20. This CDR3 has 19 amino acids. Germline V CDR1 and CDR2: SEHNR, FQNEAQ (reference sequence). The CDR3 loop is CASSSPLGEGGRGDNEQFF. The CDR3 DNA reads as TGTGCCAGCAGCTCACCTCTTGGGGAGGGAGGGCGAGGGGACAATGAGCAGTTCTTC.

V gene TRBV5-1 combines with J gene TRBJ1-2; D uncertain. V was pared by 7 bases and J by 3 bases, with 16 bases between. The germline CDR1 and CDR2 sequences are SGHRS and YFSETQ. The CDR3 contains 14 residues. The CDR3 region is CASLDTDGDYGYTF. The DNA for the CDR3 is TGCGCCAGCCTCGACACGGATGGAGACTATGGCTACACCTTC.

In its sample, this clonotype was seen once. The CDR3 region is CASSQGLYLYEQYV. The CDR3 coding sequence is TGTGCCAGCAGCCAAGGACTATATCTGTACGAGCAGTACGTC. The V gene is TRBV6-2 or TRBV6-3, the J gene TRBJ2-7; the D gene is possibly TRBD2 (6 bases). The V end was cut by 6 bases, the J end by 4 bases, with 16 bases between. Germline V lookup: CDR1 MNHEY, CDR2 SVGEGT. This CDR3 region has 14 residues.

V is TRBV6-5 and J is TRBJ2-3, with D possibly matching TRBD2 (6 bases). Germline V gene lookup returns CDR1 MNHEY and CDR2 SVGAGI. Trimming took off 5 bases at V and 4 bases at J, with 19 bases between the two ends. This CDR3 region has 16 residues. CDR3 bases: TGTGCCAGCAGTCCTCGACTAGGAATGGGCCCAGATACGCAGTATTTT. It specifies CASSPRLGMGPDTQYF.

Regarding this clonotype: Its ends do not fully match the called genes, so a read error is possible. The V and J genes are TRBV7-8 and TRBJ2-1; no clear D gene. The CDR3 is 16 amino acids. Germline assignment: CDR1 SGHVS and CDR2 FQNEAQ. CDR3 protein: CASSLGLGVSYDEQFF. As DNA, the CDR3 is TGTGCCAGCAGCTTAGGTTTGGGCGTTTCCTACGATGAGCAGTTCTTC.